This T cell receptor beta chain was recovered during a study of T-cell memory formation after mild COVID-19. In its sample, this clonotype was seen a few times. Antigen unknown. This CDR3 comprises 15 residues. Trimming took off 7 bases at V and 7 bases at J, with 17 bases between the two ends. The study's findings and limits: Day 15 to 85 contracting clones showed balanced CD4/CD8; later expanders leaned CD4+.

TCRdb passed the 5' RACE reads through MiXCR, listing each CDR3 protein once. The sample contains approximately 340,000 distinct CDR3 sequences, approximately 13% of which appear only once. The J gene is TRBJ1-6, the V gene TRBV12-3 or TRBV12-4; possibly TRBD1 for D (5 bases). This receptor was taken from a man aged 18 to 30 who had mild COVID-19 (a few samples of this study predate the infection). Cell type and time point are not known. The sequenced material came from PBMCs or a T cell subset sorted from them (not recorded which). The CDR3 loop reads CASTLGGTLNSPLHF. The CDR3 nucleotides are TGTGCCAGCACTCTCGGCGGGACGCTGAATTCACCCCTCCACTTT.